Listed here are 5 T cell receptor beta chains from one sample, sequenced in a study of a mutant IDH1 vaccine in newly diagnosed glioma. No antigen has been identified for these receptors. Time point described: week 35, safety follow-up. Every vaccine dose comprised 300 ug of mutant IDH1 20-mer peptide plus topical imiquimod. Repertoires were generated with immunoSEQ multiplex PCR, while TCRdb's copy carries only in-frame clones and drops some. The sample has some 47,000 clones, about 86% seen once. Sequenced here: PBMCs, sampled from a glioma patient whose treatment included an IDH1 peptide vaccine. The receptors originated from a woman between 40 and 55 years old with glioma. Some clones in this sample may be carry-over from other donors' samples.

The CDR3 DNA sequence: TGTGCCACCAGCCCCGGGGGACCTGGGGCCAACGTCCTGACTTTC. Residues: CATSPGGPGANVLTF. This chain connects TRBV15 to TRBJ2-6; TRBD2 might be the D (6 bases). The CDR3 totals 15 residues. V lost 5 bases, J lost 2 bases, and 10 bases lay in between. Germline V gene sequence: CDR1 LNHNV, CDR2 YYDKDF (reference sequence).

The V gene is TRBV5-3, the J gene TRBJ1-1; D ambiguous. TRBV5-3 has ORF status, its function being uncertain. There are 14 residues in the CDR3. V was pared by 9 bases and J by 2 bases, with 17 bases between. DNA for the CDR3: TGTGCCAAATCGACGGCAGGCCCTAACACTGAAGCTTTCTTT. Translated, it gives CAKSTAGPNTEAFF.

The rearrangement uses TRBV29-1 and TRBJ1-4, with 9 bases aligning to TRBD1. The germline V gene encodes CDR1 SQVTM and CDR2 ANQGSEA. Trimming took 4 bases from V and 7 from J; bases not matched to a gene: 4. This CDR3 spans 13 amino acids. The DNA for the CDR3 is TGCAGCGTTGCGGGACAGGGTATTGAAAAACTGTTTTTT. It encodes CSVAGQGIEKLFF.

V and J are TRBV27 and TRBJ2-7; unclear D gene. This CDR3 region has 13 residues. Germline loops: CDR1 MNHEY, CDR2 SMNVEV (reference sequence). The V and J ends lost 2 bases and 7 bases respectively, with 12 bases between them. CDR3 protein: CASSLRLGSEQYF. Written as DNA, the CDR3 is TGTGCCAGCAGTTTACGCCTGGGTAGTGAGCAGTACTTC.

V gene TRBV5-6 combines with J gene TRBJ2-3; D unresolved. Germline CDR1 and CDR2: SGHDT and YYEEEE. The CDR3 loop spans 13 amino acids. Trimming pared 4 bases from V and 5 bases from J, leaving 11 bases between. This chain's CDR3 is CASSPGVVDTQYF. In nucleotides, the CDR3 is TGTGCCAGCAGCCCTGGGGTTGTAGATACGCAGTATTTT.